This T cell receptor (beta chain) is from a study of T cells in placental villitis. At the level of the whole study: The study tested an allograft-versus-infection hypothesis by comparing placental TCR-beta repertoires in villitis of unknown etiology, unaffected controls matched for gestational age, and infectious villitis. Results the study describes overall, beyond this receptor: Sequencing bulk tissue made it impossible to distinguish helper, regulatory or cytotoxic T cells or to tell maternal from fetal T cells, and the approach excluded gamma-delta receptors. Because the paraffin blocks included small amounts of decidua, some of the captured T cells, particularly in controls, may have been decidual rather than villous infiltrates. Higher CMV-specific clone frequencies were found in infectious CMV cases than in villitis of unknown etiology (around 0.011 vs 0.00091), and no difference in CMV-specific clone frequencies was seen between villitis of unknown etiology and controls.

The immunoSEQ v4 bias-controlled multiplex PCR assay, performed blinded to group allocation, was used to amplify TCR-beta CDR3 regions from genomic DNA. To estimate nucleated cell and T cell quantities per sample, reference gene primers were included together with the TCR-beta primers. Sequencing of the libraries was performed on an Illumina MiSeq with a 100-cycle paired-end protocol. In the source study's methods: Diversity and richness were calculated in immunoSEQ Analyzer software; richness by iChao1, clonality based on Pielou evenness and Shannon diversity (0-1, higher means less diverse). CDR3 amino acid sequences with V/J genes were queried against VDJdb for CMV, EBV and influenza A specificities using confidence 3 and substitution 2. The Morisita-Horn index was used to measure TCR-beta amino acid clonotype overlap among the villitis of unknown etiology, infectious villitis and control repertoires. The table comes from immuneACCESS by way of TCRdb, which keeps in-frame sequences with V and J called. Part of the clones is missing from these tables; in studies checked, under half for an unresolved V gene and the rest for unknown reasons. V and J calls and clone size are given by that table; D and trimming were obtained from the DNA. Here the sample has approximately 3,000 clones; about 70% occur a single time. The ten largest clones add up to roughly a sixth of the sample.

The five infectious villitis placentae, four with confirmed cytomegalovirus and one with Toxoplasma gondii, were included without being matched to the other groups. The mothers in the infectious villitis group were younger, carried smaller fetuses, and either delivered preterm or experienced intrauterine demise in two cases. After delivery, the placentae were collected and evaluated both grossly and histologically, and only then was archival tissue selected. Five 10-micron scrolls were cut from each FFPE block, and DNA was isolated using the AllPrep DNA/RNA FFPE Tissue kit. DNA concentration and purity were evaluated by NanoDrop, whereas RNA quality was assessed on a Bioanalyzer. The germline V gene encodes CDR1 MNHNS and CDR2 SASEGT. From V the trimming removes 1 base and from J it removes 4 bases, while the gene matches leave 0 bases of the junction unaccounted for. Taken from cysteine to phenylalanine, the CDR3 has 14 residues. Only the CDR3 DNA is retained, 42 bases long and in frame from the first base.

Comments on this clone: Its antigen has not been determined. No clone much larger than this one lies a single base away; base qualities are absent.

The origin of this receptor is a human patient with infectious villitis; the placental T cells may come from both mother and fetus. Rearrangement joined TRBV6-1 to TRBJ1-3; 8 bases in between match TRBD1. Sequencing was carried out using placental tissue containing maternal and fetal cells. This receptor carries the CDR3 CASSEGDRGNTIYF. The nucleotide sequence reads TGTGCCAGCAGTGAAGGGGACAGGGGAAACACCATATATTTT.